These 14 T cell receptor beta chains share one sample of origin, sequenced in a study of identical twins' blood T cells. TCRdb passed the 5' RACE reads through MiXCR, listing each CDR3 protein once. Seen here are roughly 340,000 distinct CDR3 sequences, roughly 28% observed once, and the top ten hold 6.1%. The sample consisted of PBMCs. Source of these receptors: a woman between 18 and 50 years old in good health.

This clonotype was counted many times. The chain couples TRBV2 to TRBJ1-1; D is ambiguous. Trimming stripped 4 bases from V and 4 bases from J, with 4 bases between. CDR1 is SNHLY and CDR2 is FYNNEI in the germline V gene. This CDR3 spans 11 amino acids. This CDR3 reads CASSGFTEAFF. The CDR3 DNA follows: TGTGCCAGCAGTGGATTCACTGAAGCTTTCTTT.

V is TRBV6-1 and J is TRBJ1-1; D unclear. V lost 5 bases and J 5 bases, leaving 9 bases between the germline ends. Germline CDR1 reads MNHNS; CDR2 reads SASEGT. The CDR3 totals 12 residues. The CDR3 sequence: CASSSLRTEAFF. The CDR3 nucleotides read TGTGCCAGCAGTAGCCTGAGGACTGAAGCTTTCTTT.

This clonotype was detected only a few times. CDR3 coding DNA: TGTGCCAGCAGTTTAACCACGTCCCGCACCTTC. Amino acid sequence: CASSLTTSRTF. The V gene is TRBV12-3 or TRBV12-4, the J gene TRBJ1-2; D unclear. With 2 bases removed from V and 13 bases from J, the gap between germline ends came to 11 bases. The CDR3 has 11 amino acids.

This clonotype was counted a few times. The chain joins TRBV28 to TRBJ1-5, with no clear D. The CDR3 spans 13 residues. V lost 4 bases and J 5 bases, leaving 9 bases between the germline ends. CDR1 and CDR2 (germline): MDHEN, SYDVKM. The CDR3 loop is CASSSFGDQPQHF. CDR3 DNA sequence: TGTGCCAGCAGTTCCTTCGGCGATCAGCCCCAGCATTTT.

In its sample, this clonotype was seen a few times. The rearrangement joins TRBV6-2 or TRBV6-3 to TRBJ1-2, with TRBD1 identical over 7 bases. This CDR3 spans 15 amino acids. With 5 bases clipped from V and 4 bases from J, the junction kept 10 bases outside the gene matches. Germline assignment: CDR1 MNHEY and CDR2 SVGEGT. This CDR3 is CASSITGTVGYGYTF. Written as DNA, the CDR3 is TGTGCCAGCAGTATTACCGGGACAGTGGGCTATGGCTACACCTTC.

This clonotype appeared a few times. This chain joins TRBV20-1 and TRBJ2-5; the D gene is possibly TRBD1 (5 bases). Between the trimmed V and J ends, which lost 5 bases and 2 bases, there was a span of 18 bases. CDR1 is DFQATT, CDR2 SNEGSKA, per germline (reference sequence). This CDR3 spans 15 amino acids. Here the CDR3 DNA reads TGCAGTGCTGACCGCCTACAAGGGGTTCAAGAGACCCAGTACTTC. Translating it yields CSADRLQGVQETQYF.

This clonotype turned up a few times. This rearrangement joins TRBV14 to TRBJ1-1, with a tentative D call TRBD1 (6 bases). V lost 4 bases to trimming and J lost 2 bases, with 17 bases between them. The germline CDR1 and CDR2 sequences are SGHDN and FVKESK. The CDR3 totals 16 residues. DNA for the CDR3: TGTGCCAGCAGCCCTATGTGGGGGCCTGGAAACACTGAAGCTTTCTTT. Protein product: CASSPMWGPGNTEAFF.

This clonotype was counted many times. The chain carries TRBV18 and TRBJ1-3, with TRBD1 identical over 7 bases. Looked up from germline, CDR1 is KGHSH and CDR2 is LQKENI. The CDR3 sequence is 14 residues long. V shed 6 bases, J shed 4 bases, and the junction held 6 bases outside the gene matches. The CDR3 DNA is TGTGCCAGCTCCGCGACAGGGTTGGGAAACACCATATATTTT. As protein: CASSATGLGNTIYF.

This sequence joins TRBV7-2 and TRBJ1-1; no firm D call. V lost 3 bases, J lost 5 bases, and 13 bases lay in between. Germline CDR1 reads SGHTA; CDR2 reads FQGNSA. The CDR3 sequence is 14 residues long. Here the CDR3 DNA reads TGTGCCAGCAGCTTCCAGTCTTCGGGGACTGAAGCTTTCTTT. It codes for CASSFQSSGTEAFF.

This chain joins TRBV20-1 and TRBJ1-2; perhaps TRBD1 as D (5 bases). CDR3 size: 15 residues. CDR1 and CDR2 (germline): DFQATT, SNEGSKA (reference sequence). Trimming pared 2 bases from V and 2 bases from J, leaving 15 bases between. In DNA, the CDR3 is TGCAGTGCTAGAACGCCGCCAGGGCAGAACTATGGCTACACCTTC. Protein: CSARTPPGQNYGYTF.

V is TRBV20-1 and J is TRBJ2-1, with 7 bases fitting TRBD2. The CDR3 sequence is 14 residues long. Losses at the gene ends were 6 bases for V and 8 bases for J; bases not matched to a gene: 13. Germline V gene lookup returns CDR1 DFQATT and CDR2 SNEGSKA (reference sequence). The CDR3: CSARLAPGLDEQFF. CDR3 sequence (DNA): TGCAGTGCCCGACTAGCCCCTGGGTTGGATGAGCAGTTCTTC.

This clonotype was detected once. The chain couples TRBV20-1 to TRBJ1-1, with TRBD1 as a possible D gene (6 bases). V was pared by 3 bases and J by 4 bases, with 15 bases between. The CDR3 consists of 14 residues. CDR1 is DFQATT and CDR2 is SNEGSKA in the germline V gene (reference sequence). CDR3 loop: CSARNRVVVTEAFF. In DNA, the CDR3 is TGCAGTGCTAGGAACAGGGTGGTGGTCACTGAAGCTTTCTTT.

Turning to this clonotype: A single base separates this from a much larger clone, so it may be a read error. The rearrangement uses TRBV6-2 or TRBV6-3 and TRBJ1-1; D is unresolved. CDR3 size: 14 residues. Germline CDR1 MNHEY, CDR2 SVGEGT. The CDR3 nucleotides are TGTGCCAGCAGCTACGCTACTGCTGACACTGAAGCTTTATTT. Translating it yields CASSYATADTEALF.

In its sample, this clonotype was seen a few times. V and J are TRBV7-9 and TRBJ1-5; TRBD1 is a possible D gene (5 bases). Trimming left V 3 bases short and J 10 bases short, with 16 bases between. This CDR3 has 14 amino acids. Looked up from germline, CDR1 is SEHNR and CDR2 is FQNEAQ (reference sequence). CDR3 amino acids: CASSFRDGLQPQHF. In DNA form, the CDR3 reads TGTGCCAGCAGCTTCCGGGACGGGCTCCAACCCCAGCATTTT. Combining the CDR3 with reference TRBV7-9 and TRBJ1-5 gives the whole variable domain DTGVSQNPRHKITKRGQNVTFRCDPISEHNRLYWYRQTLGQGPEFLTYFQNEAQLEKSRLLSDRFSAERPKGSFSTLEIQRTEQGDSAMYLCASSFRDGLQPQHFGDGTRLSIL.